Presented here are 22 T cell receptor beta chains from one specimen sequenced in a study of identical twins' blood T cells. TCRdb re-analysed the 5' RACE reads in MiXCR, keeping a single row per CDR3 protein. The sample holds hundreds of thousands of distinct CDR3 sequences, around 30% seen once. Sequencing used PBMCs. Receptors were obtained from a woman aged 18 to 49 in good health.

There are a few counts of this clonotype. The chain recombines TRBV5-1 with TRBJ1-2; TRBD1 is a possible D gene (6 bases). The germline V gene has CDR1 SGHRS and CDR2 YFSETQ. Trimming stripped 2 bases from V and 6 bases from J, with 8 bases between. The CDR3 length is 12 residues. This CDR3 reads CASSFHRDGYTF. The CDR3 DNA reads TGCGCCAGCAGCTTTCACAGGGATGGCTACACCTTC.

This chain links TRBV10-2 with TRBJ1-2, with TRBD1 identical over 9 bases. The CDR3 contains 14 residues. Unmatched junction bases numbered 11, after V lost 7 bases and J lost 8 bases. The V gene's germline CDR1 is WSHSY and CDR2 SAAADI. The CDR3 here is CASNKDRGSKGYTF. CDR3 bases: TGCGCCAGCAATAAGGACAGGGGTAGTAAGGGCTACACCTTC.

This clonotype was detected only a few times. The chain is built from TRBV5-1 and TRBJ2-3, with D perhaps matching TRBD2 (6 bases). The germline V and J ends were trimmed by 0 bases and 4 bases, with 15 bases remaining between them. CDR1 SGHRS and CDR2 YFSETQ come from the germline V gene. This CDR3 contains 16 residues. The CDR3, as DNA: TGCGCCAGCAGCTTGGCTGGCGGGGTGGTCTCAGATACGCAGTATTTT. It codes for CASSLAGGVVSDTQYF.

Note on this clonotype: An end of the junction differs from the germline gene, which may be a read error. The rearrangement links TRBV9 to TRBJ2-3; D remains ambiguous. The CDR3 sequence is 14 residues long. The V gene's germline CDR1 is SGDLS and CDR2 YYNGEE. In nucleotides, the CDR3 is TGTGCCAGCAGCGTCTACGCAAACACAGATGCGCAGTATTTT. Protein product: CASSVYANTDAQYF. Using reference TRBV9 and TRBJ2-3 for the parts outside the CDR3, the full variable domain is DSGVTQTPKHLITATGQRVTLRCSPRSGDLSVYWYQQSLDQGLQFLIQYYNGEERAKGNILERFSAQQFPDLHSELNLSSLELGDSALYFCASSVYANTDAQYFGPGTRLTVL.

This clonotype was counted between two and nine times. The chain has TRBV5-6 and TRBJ1-2; TRBD1 might be the D (6 bases). Germline assignment: CDR1 SGHDT and CDR2 YYEEEE. V was clipped by 1 base and J by 4 bases, with 11 bases between them. The CDR3 has 14 residues. The chain's CDR3 is CASSLRGVRYGYTF. The CDR3 DNA sequence: TGTGCCAGCAGCTTGAGGGGGGTTCGCTATGGCTACACCTTC. Full variable domain (missing parts from reference TRBV5-6 and TRBJ1-2): DAGVTQSPTHLIKTRGQQVTLRCSPKSGHDTVSWYQQALGQGPQFIFQYYEEEERQRGNFPDRFSGHQFPNYSSELNVNALLLGDSALYLCASSLRGVRYGYTFGSGTRLTVV.

In this sample, this clonotype turned up once. The chain joins TRBV4-3 to TRBJ1-2; a possible D gene is TRBD1 (5 bases). The germline V gene encodes CDR1 LGHNA and CDR2 YSLEER. The CDR3 is 16 residues long. V shed 0 bases and J shed 0 bases, with 11 bases lying between them. The CDR3 region has the DNA TGCGCCAGCAGCCAAGATTTGGACAAATCTAACTATGGCTACACCTTC. This encodes CASSQDLDKSNYGYTF.

The chain carries TRBV7-9 and TRBJ2-7; D is unresolved. V was cut by 2 bases and J by 0 bases, with 8 bases left in between. The length of the CDR3 is 14 residues. Germline V gives CDR1 SEHNR, CDR2 FQNEAQ (reference sequence). This chain's CDR3 is CASSLFGSSYEQYF. The CDR3 coding sequence is TGTGCCAGCAGCTTATTCGGAAGCTCCTACGAGCAGTACTTC.

The chain uses TRBV29-1 and TRBJ2-3, with D maybe TRBD1 (5 bases). V was clipped by 0 bases and J by 0 bases, with 13 bases between them. The CDR3 sequence is 16 residues long. Germline V gives CDR1 SQVTM, CDR2 ANQGSEA. Here the CDR3 reads CSVEDQGQGSTDTQYF. The CDR3 DNA follows: TGCAGCGTTGAAGATCAAGGGCAGGGTAGCACAGATACGCAGTATTTT.

The chain combines TRBV6-2 or TRBV6-3 with TRBJ2-7; the D gene is possibly TRBD1 (5 bases). V dropped 6 bases and J dropped 2 bases, with 14 bases sitting between them. The CDR3 loop spans 14 amino acids. From germline, CDR1 is MNHEY and CDR2 SVGEGT. The DNA for the CDR3 is TGTGCCAGCAGGCGGATGCGACAGACCTACGAGCAGTACTTC. This codes for CASRRMRQTYEQYF.

The V and J genes are TRBV18 and TRBJ2-5; no definite D call. The CDR3 spans 13 residues. CDR1 KGHSH and CDR2 LQKENI come from the germline V gene. Trimming pared 3 bases from V and 12 bases from J, leaving 17 bases between. The CDR3 here is CASSPLIDHKEYF. Written as DNA, the CDR3 is TGTGCCAGCTCACCTTTAATTGATCACAAGGAGTACTTC.

The sample holds a few counts of this clonotype. The chain uses TRBV11-3 and TRBJ2-3; 13 positions match TRBD2. Trimming took 5 bases from V and 3 from J; bases not matched to a gene: 5. This CDR3 is built from 16 residues. Per germline, CDR1 SGHNT and CDR2 YENEEA. The CDR3 DNA reads TGTGCCAGCAGCCCCGGGACTAGCGGGACTACAGATACGCAGTATTTT. Encoded protein: CASSPGTSGTTDTQYF.

The V and J genes are TRBV6-6 and TRBJ1-1; possible D gene TRBD1, 5 bases. CDR1 is MNHNY and CDR2 is SVGAGI in the germline V gene (reference sequence). Trimming left V 6 bases short and J 2 bases short, with 13 bases between. The CDR3 runs 14 residues. The CDR3 loop reads CASRLTGPNTEAFF. The CDR3 region has the DNA TGTGCCAGCAGACTAACAGGACCTAACACTGAAGCTTTCTTT.

This clonotype was detected ten times or more. CDR3 sequence reads: CASSGTSNQPQHF. DNA for the CDR3: TGCGCCAGCTCCGGGACTAGCAATCAGCCCCAGCATTTT. This chain links TRBV10-2 with TRBJ1-5; tentative D call: TRBD1 (5 bases). The CDR3 extends over 13 amino acids. V lost 8 bases to trimming and J lost 0 bases, with 8 bases between them. Germline V lookup: CDR1 WSHSY, CDR2 SAAADI.

Remarks on this clonotype: One end of the junction varies from germline; a read error may be responsible. J is TRBJ1-2 and V is TRBV25-1; no firm D call. Per germline, CDR1 MGHDK and CDR2 SYGVNS. The CDR3 runs 15 residues. CDR3 DNA: TGTGCCTGCAGTGAAATTTCCGGACTCAACTATGGCTACACCTTC. Protein: CACSEISGLNYGYTF.

The sample holds a few counts of this clonotype. V gene TRBV4-3 combines with J gene TRBJ1-2; D unresolved. V lost 3 bases and J 13 bases, leaving 15 bases between the germline ends. This CDR3 contains 12 residues. CDR1 and CDR2 from the germline V gene are LGHNA and YSLEER. In DNA, the CDR3 is TGCGCCAGCAGCCATCGGACCAGGAGGGTCACCTTC. Protein: CASSHRTRRVTF.

In its sample, this clonotype was seen a few times. The J gene is TRBJ2-7, the V gene TRBV7-9, with D possibly matching TRBD1 (5 bases). In germline, CDR1 is SEHNR, CDR2 FQNEAQ (reference sequence). The V end was cut by 6 bases, the J end by 1 base, with 10 bases between. The CDR3 consists of 13 residues. CDR3 in amino acids: CASRPDSSYEQYF. The CDR3 DNA reads TGTGCCAGCAGACCTGACAGTTCCTACGAGCAGTACTTC.

This clonotype was seen a handful of times. This sequence joins TRBV20-1 and TRBJ1-5; D remains ambiguous. CDR1 is DFQATT, CDR2 SNEGSKA, per germline (reference sequence). The CDR3 length is 13 residues. V dropped 6 bases and J dropped 3 bases, with 12 bases sitting between them. The CDR3 DNA reads as TGCAGTGCCAGGACGGCTCTCAATCAGCCCCAGCATTTT. Translation: CSARTALNQPQHF.

Only a few counts were recorded for this clonotype. V usage is TRBV7-9 and J usage is TRBJ1-1, with a weak D call TRBD1 (5 bases). V gave up 2 bases and J gave up 8 bases, with 12 bases separating them. The CDR3 loop spans 13 amino acids. Germline CDR1 reads SEHNR; CDR2 reads FQNEAQ (reference sequence). In nucleotides, the CDR3 is TGTGCCAGCAGCTTACAGGGCCGTTCAGAAGCTTTCTTT. Amino acid sequence: CASSLQGRSEAFF.

This chain connects TRBV20-1 to TRBJ1-2; TRBD1 matches 8 bases. Per the germline V gene, CDR1 is DFQATT and CDR2 is SNEGSKA (reference sequence). V gave up 6 bases and J gave up 14 bases; unmatched junction bases: 20. There are 14 residues in the CDR3. The CDR3 DNA is TGCAGTGCCTCAGGGGACAGGTATTGGGTCCCTTGGACCTTC. It yields the protein CSASGDRYWVPWTF.

This clonotype showed up just a few times. V and J are TRBV9 and TRBJ1-3, with TRBD1 as a possible D gene (5 bases). Germline CDR1 reads SGDLS; CDR2 reads YYNGEE. The CDR3 spans 16 residues. The germline V and J ends were trimmed by 3 bases and 0 bases, with 13 bases remaining between them. The CDR3 is CASSATWGSSGNTIYF. For the CDR3, the DNA is TGTGCCAGCAGCGCGACCTGGGGCAGCTCTGGAAACACCATATATTTT.

V gene TRBV19 combines with J gene TRBJ2-1; TRBD2 is a possible D gene (5 bases). Germline CDR1 and CDR2: LNHDA and SQIVND (reference sequence). Trimming took off 1 base at V and 8 bases at J, with 9 bases between the two ends. This CDR3 spans 13 amino acids. The CDR3 DNA sequence: TGTGCCAGTAGTATAGGGGAGTGGCATGAGCAGTTCTTC. Amino acids: CASSIGEWHEQFF.

This clonotype was found many times. The rearrangement uses TRBV6-1 and TRBJ2-2; D is unresolved. The CDR3 runs 14 residues. The ends were cut back, 0 bases at V and 13 bases at J, with 15 bases in the middle. Germline V lookup: CDR1 MNHNS, CDR2 SASEGT. CDR3 region: CASSEASVPLGLFF. The DNA of the CDR3 is TGTGCCAGCAGTGAAGCGTCCGTGCCCCTAGGGCTGTTTTTT.